This section outlines one T cell receptor beta chain sequence together with its context. As yet, its antigen is unknown. The record originates from a study of T cells expressing NK-cell markers. Across the whole study: Of eight sequenced donors, seven were HCMV-seropositive and one HCMV-seronegative. General study results and limits: Among CD8+ T cells from more than five donors, dominant NKG2C+ clonotypes accounted for about 1.0-7.0%. A handful of donors showed these clonotypes also leading the CD3+CD56-NKG2C+ fraction.

A 5'RACE template switching approach incorporating UMIs was used to make TCR beta cDNA. TCRdb reprocessed the 5' RACE reads and stores each CDR3 protein as one record, lacking DNA. This sample's clone table lists some 440,000 distinct CDR3 sequences. CDR1 and CDR2 (germline): SGDLS, YYNGEE. The CDR3 is 15 amino acids. Material: blood T cells: a sorted CD56 or NKG2C T cell subset, CD4+ or CD8+ T cells, or bulk PBMC T cells (not recorded which). The TCR originated in a woman between 50 and 59 years old in good health. The chain uses TRBV9 and TRBJ2-3; the D gene TCRdb calls, TRBD1, cannot be checked with no DNA. CDR3 protein: CASSVEGGLPDTQYF.